The 5 T cell receptor beta chains below come from one sample, sequenced in a study of cytomegalovirus exposure and HLA in healthy donors. 13 Jbeta primers and 60 Vbeta primers were used for the PCR. Assay: immunoSEQ multiplex PCR; the TCRdb copy retains only in-frame clones and omits some. Of about 140,000 clones listed, roughly 76% are singletons. Specimen: PBMCs. Receptor source: a female donor in good health and CMV-seronegative.

The chain recombines TRBV23-1 with TRBJ1-1; D is possibly TRBD1 (6 bases). TRBV23-1 is treated as an ORF (open reading frame) with a function not yet certain. The germline V and J ends were trimmed by 11 bases and 2 bases, with 15 bases remaining between them. The CDR3 contains 13 residues. The CDR3 DNA sequence: TGCGCCTCCAAGGGGGGGCCCAACACTGAAGCTTTCTTT. It translates to CASKGGPNTEAFF.

This sequence joins TRBV9 and TRBJ2-7; 11 nucleotides match TRBD1. V was clipped by 0 bases and J by 7 bases; unmatched bases: 6. The germline CDR1 and CDR2 sequences are SGDLS and YYNGEE. This CDR3 comprises 15 residues. This chain's CDR3 is CASSVEGTGGREQYF. As DNA, the CDR3 is TGTGCCAGCAGCGTAGAAGGGACAGGGGGACGGGAGCAGTACTTC.

The chain has TRBV7-9 and TRBJ2-1, with D unresolved. V was pared by 5 bases and J by 7 bases, with 9 bases between. CDR3 size: 12 residues. The germline V gene encodes CDR1 SEHNR and CDR2 FQNEAQ (reference sequence). Here the CDR3 reads CASSRNQNEQFF. The DNA of the CDR3 is TGTGCCAGCAGCCGTAATCAGAATGAGCAGTTCTTC.

V and J are TRBV28 and TRBJ2-4, with 10 bases matching TRBD2. V lost 2 bases and J lost 16; bases outside the gene matches: 5. This CDR3 has 12 residues. Germline CDR1 is MDHEN and CDR2 is SYDVKM. In DNA form, the CDR3 reads TGTGCCAGCAGTTTAGTAGCGGGAGGTCCTTACTTC. Its translation is CASSLVAGGPYF.

The gene calls are TRBV7-9 and TRBJ2-2; 14 bases are shared with TRBD2. This CDR3 spans 14 amino acids. Germline V gene lookup returns CDR1 SEHNR and CDR2 FQNEAQ (reference sequence). J lost 6 bases, V lost 10 bases, and 4 bases had no gene match. The CDR3 protein is CATQGLAGAGELFF. CDR3 DNA sequence: TGTGCCACCCAGGGACTAGCGGGAGCCGGGGAGCTGTTTTTT.